These T cell receptor beta chains were read from a single sample in a study of T cells in Graves' hyperthyroidism and ophthalmopathy. TCRdb reprocessed the multiplex PCR reads with MiXCR, giving one entry per CDR3 protein. Among around 350,000 distinct CDR3 sequences listed, about 18% were seen once. Sequenced material: blood. These receptors all come from a woman between 18 and 29 years old with Graves' hyperthyroidism. The CDR3 runs from the conserved cysteine through the conserved F or W. D genes are given only for firm matches. The size of a clone is reported for some rows only, either as once, few or many, or as a class for expanded clones.

CDR3 protein: CASSNSYRGRKGEQYF
CDR3 DNA: TGTGCCAGCAGTAACTCCTACAGGGGGCGAAAAGGCGAGCAGTACTTC
J gene: TRBJ2-7
clone size: many
V gene: TRBV27
D gene: TRBD1

CDR3 protein: CASRLADYEQYF
CDR3 DNA: TGTGCCAGCAGGCTAGCAGACTACGAGCAGTACTTC
J gene: TRBJ2-7
clone size: -
V gene: TRBV6-2/TRBV6-3
D gene: -

CDR3 protein: CASSQTINGELFF
CDR3 DNA: TGTGCCAGCAGCCAAACCATAAACGGGGAGCTGTTTTTT
J gene: TRBJ2-2
clone size: many
V gene: TRBV11-2
D gene: -

CDR3 protein: CASSPLGPTGGQPQHF
CDR3 DNA: TGTGCCAGCTCACCACTTGGACCGACGGGGGGTCAGCCCCAGCATTTT
J gene: TRBJ1-5
clone size: few
V gene: TRBV18
D gene: -

CDR3 protein: CASSGTGGNRWGTEAFF
CDR3 DNA: TGTGCCAGCAGTGGGACAGGGGGCAATCGGTGGGGCACTGAAGCTTTCTTT
J gene: TRBJ1-1
clone size: many
V gene: TRBV28
D gene: TRBD1

CDR3 protein: CASSFKDYEQYF
CDR3 DNA: TGTGCCAGCAGTTTTAAGGATTACGAGCAGTACTTC
J gene: TRBJ2-7
clone size: many
V gene: TRBV28
D gene: -

CDR3 protein: CASSIIQGLGYGYTF
CDR3 DNA: TGTGCCAGCAGTATAATCCAGGGGCTAGGCTATGGCTACACCTTC
J gene: TRBJ1-2
clone size: many
V gene: TRBV12-3/TRBV12-4
D gene: -

CDR3 protein: CASSLGFQNIQYF
CDR3 DNA: TGTGCCAGCAGCTTAGGGTTCCAAAACATTCAGTACTTC
J gene: TRBJ2-4
clone size: -
V gene: TRBV11-3
D gene: -

CDR3 protein: CASSFKGGITEAFF
CDR3 DNA: TGTGCCAGCAGTTTTAAGGGAGGTATCACTGAAGCTTTCTTT
J gene: TRBJ1-1
clone size: many
V gene: TRBV27
D gene: -

CDR3 protein: CASMSGTSRREKYF
CDR3 DNA: TGTGCCAGCATGTCCGGGACTAGCAGGAGGGAGAAGTACTTC
J gene: TRBJ2-7
clone size: many
V gene: TRBV2
D gene: TRBD2

CDR3 protein: CASTTTQGMNTEAFF
CDR3 DNA: TGTGCCAGCACCACAACACAGGGGATGAACACTGAAGCTTTCTTT
J gene: TRBJ1-1
clone size: -
V gene: TRBV2
D gene: TRBD1

CDR3 protein: CASSWSAGYEQYF
CDR3 DNA: TGTGCCAGCAGTTGGTCCGCGGGGTACGAGCAGTACTTC
J gene: TRBJ2-7
clone size: many
V gene: TRBV12-3/TRBV12-4
D gene: -

CDR3 protein: CASSWRLAGGPSYEQHF
CDR3 DNA: TGTGCCAGCAGTTGGAGACTAGCGGGAGGGCCATCCTACGAGCAGCACTTC
J gene: TRBJ2-7
clone size: -
V gene: TRBV28
D gene: TRBD2

CDR3 protein: CASSIDRALGPQHF
CDR3 DNA: TGTGCCAGCAGTATCGACAGGGCCTTAGGGCCCCAGCATTTT
J gene: TRBJ1-5
clone size: many
V gene: TRBV6-5
D gene: TRBD1

CDR3 protein: CASRHRETQYF
CDR3 DNA: TGCGCCAGCAGGCATCGGGAGACCCAGTACTTC
J gene: TRBJ2-5
clone size: few
V gene: TRBV5-1
D gene: -

CDR3 protein: CSASYISGELFF
CDR3 DNA: TGCAGTGCTAGCTATATCTCCGGGGAGCTGTTTTTT
J gene: TRBJ2-2
clone size: few
V gene: TRBV20-1
D gene: -

CDR3 protein: CASSVEEGADEKLFF
CDR3 DNA: TGTGCCAGCAGCGTAGAGGAGGGGGCGGATGAAAAACTGTTTTTT
J gene: TRBJ1-4
clone size: -
V gene: TRBV9
D gene: TRBD1

CDR3 protein: CASEGQQYTGELFF
CDR3 DNA: TGTGCCAGCGAGGGACAACAGTACACCGGGGAGCTGTTTTTT
J gene: TRBJ2-2
clone size: many
V gene: TRBV2
D gene: -

CDR3 protein: CASSSGLLGARNTEAFF
CDR3 DNA: TGTGCCAGCAGCTCGGGGCTCCTGGGGGCGCGGAACACTGAAGCTTTCTTT
J gene: TRBJ1-1
clone size: -
V gene: TRBV11-1
D gene: -

CDR3 protein: CASSARDRIVTEAFF
CDR3 DNA: TGCGCCAGCAGCGCCCGGGACAGGATTGTCACTGAAGCTTTCTTT
J gene: TRBJ1-1
clone size: many
V gene: TRBV5-1
D gene: TRBD1

CDR3 protein: CASSLTYRLGAEAFF
CDR3 DNA: TGTGCCAGCAGCTTAACCTACAGGTTAGGCGCTGAAGCTTTCTTT
J gene: TRBJ1-1
clone size: many
V gene: TRBV7-2
D gene: -

CDR3 protein: CSATRGDSYEQYF
CDR3 DNA: TGCAGTGCTACCCGGGGGGACTCCTACGAGCAGTACTTC
J gene: TRBJ2-7
clone size: few
V gene: TRBV20-1
D gene: TRBD2

CDR3 protein: CSARDEAGGVYTEAFF
CDR3 DNA: TGCAGTGCTAGAGATGAGGCAGGGGGGGTGTACACTGAAGCTTTCTTT
J gene: TRBJ1-1
clone size: many
V gene: TRBV20-1
D gene: TRBD1

CDR3 protein: CASSTGTAAGNTIYF
CDR3 DNA: TGTGCCAGCAGTACCGGGACAGCTGCTGGAAACACCATATATTTT
J gene: TRBJ1-3
clone size: many
V gene: TRBV6-4
D gene: TRBD1

CDR3 protein: CATSDVRQSDTQYF
CDR3 DNA: TGTGCCACCAGTGATGTCCGACAGTCAGATACGCAGTATTTT
J gene: TRBJ2-3
clone size: many
V gene: TRBV24-1
D gene: -

CDR3 protein: CSVESLQVNTEAFF
CDR3 DNA: TGCAGCGTTGAATCGCTACAAGTGAACACTGAAGCTTTCTTT
J gene: TRBJ1-1
clone size: many
V gene: TRBV29-1
D gene: -

CDR3 protein: CASSQGLIPNTEAFF
CDR3 DNA: TGCGCCAGCAGCCAAGGGTTGATCCCGAACACTGAAGCTTTCTTT
J gene: TRBJ1-1
clone size: few
V gene: TRBV4-1
D gene: -

CDR3 protein: CASSLSSNYGYTF
CDR3 DNA: TGTGCCAGCAGTTTAAGCTCTAACTATGGCTACACCTTC
J gene: TRBJ1-2
clone size: many
V gene: TRBV12-3/TRBV12-4
D gene: -

CDR3 protein: CASSLRWGGYQETQYF
CDR3 DNA: TGTGCCAGCAGCTTAAGATGGGGCGGGTACCAAGAGACCCAGTACTTC
J gene: TRBJ2-5
clone size: many
V gene: TRBV7-8
D gene: -

CDR3 protein: CASSLGLAGGQEQFF
CDR3 DNA: TGTGCCAGCAGTTTAGGACTAGCGGGGGGGCAGGAGCAGTTCTTC
J gene: TRBJ2-1
clone size: few
V gene: TRBV6-5
D gene: TRBD2

CDR3 protein: CASRGQNWRYGYTF
CDR3 DNA: TGTGCCAGCAGGGGACAGAACTGGCGATATGGCTACACCTTC
J gene: TRBJ1-2
clone size: -
V gene: TRBV12-3/TRBV12-4
D gene: TRBD1

CDR3 protein: CASSYHRDYEQYF
CDR3 DNA: TGTGCCAGCAGTTACCACCGGGACTACGAGCAGTACTTC
J gene: TRBJ2-7
clone size: -
V gene: TRBV6-5
D gene: -

CDR3 protein: CASSITTGPNTGELFF
CDR3 DNA: TGCGCCAGCAGCATAACGACAGGCCCTAACACCGGGGAGCTGTTTTTT
J gene: TRBJ2-2
clone size: many
V gene: TRBV5-1
D gene: -

CDR3 protein: CASKQQANYGYTF
CDR3 DNA: TGTGCCAGTAAACAGCAAGCTAACTATGGCTACACCTTC
J gene: TRBJ1-2
clone size: many
V gene: TRBV12-3/TRBV12-4
D gene: -

CDR3 protein: CSYPDTYPTNYGYTF
CDR3 DNA: TGCAGTTATCCAGATACCTACCCTACTAACTATGGCTACACCTTC
J gene: TRBJ1-2
clone size: many
V gene: TRBV20-1
D gene: -

CDR3 protein: CATSDFPQGAQPQHF
CDR3 DNA: TGTGCCACCAGTGATTTCCCACAGGGGGCTCAGCCCCAGCATTTT
J gene: TRBJ1-5
clone size: many
V gene: TRBV24-1
D gene: TRBD1

CDR3 protein: CASSPGQGLSAFF
CDR3 DNA: TGTGCCAGCTCACCAGGACAGGGACTTTCGGCTTTCTTT
J gene: TRBJ1-1
clone size: -
V gene: TRBV18
D gene: TRBD1

CDR3 protein: CASSSSREKDTEAFF
CDR3 DNA: TGCGCCAGCAGCTCCTCCAGGGAAAAGGACACTGAAGCTTTCTTT
J gene: TRBJ1-1
clone size: many
V gene: TRBV5-1
D gene: -

CDR3 protein: CASSPTSGSQETQYF
CDR3 DNA: TGTGCCAGCAGTCCGACTAGCGGGTCTCAAGAGACCCAGTACTTC
J gene: TRBJ2-5
clone size: many
V gene: TRBV6-1
D gene: TRBD2

CDR3 protein: CASSQVGGRENQPQHF
CDR3 DNA: TGCGCCAGCAGCCAAGTGGGGGGTCGGGAGAATCAGCCCCAGCATTTT
J gene: TRBJ1-5
clone size: -
V gene: TRBV4-1
D gene: -

CDR3 protein: CASSLRAGGYTF
CDR3 DNA: TGTGCCAGCAGCCTCCGGGCCGGAGGCTACACCTTC
J gene: TRBJ1-2
clone size: many
V gene: TRBV3-1
D gene: -

CDR3 protein: CSVQLNDRAKNEQYF
CDR3 DNA: TGCAGCGTCCAGCTGAACGACAGGGCTAAGAACGAGCAGTACTTC
J gene: TRBJ2-7
clone size: many
V gene: TRBV29-1
D gene: TRBD1

CDR3 protein: CASSQVLEEETQYF
CDR3 DNA: TGTGCCAGCAGCCAAGTTTTGGAGGAGGAGACCCAGTACTTC
J gene: TRBJ2-5
clone size: many
V gene: TRBV3-1
D gene: -

CDR3 protein: CASSLDPEDKAEAFF
CDR3 DNA: TGCGCCAGCAGCTTGGACCCCGAAGACAAGGCTGAAGCTTTCTTT
J gene: TRBJ1-1
clone size: many
V gene: TRBV5-1
D gene: -

CDR3 protein: CASRPVGQKYGYTF
CDR3 DNA: TGTGCCAGCAGGCCGGTGGGGCAGAAATATGGCTACACCTTC
J gene: TRBJ1-2
clone size: many
V gene: TRBV27
D gene: -

CDR3 protein: CARGQGARGELFF
CDR3 DNA: TGTGCCAGGGGACAGGGGGCGAGAGGGGAGCTGTTTTTT
J gene: TRBJ2-2
clone size: many
V gene: TRBV6-1
D gene: TRBD1

CDR3 protein: CASSLEAGYYGYTF
CDR3 DNA: TGTGCCAGCAGCTTAGAAGCGGGGTACTATGGCTACACCTTC
J gene: TRBJ1-2
clone size: -
V gene: TRBV7-8
D gene: -

CDR3 protein: CSARGYGTSASQETQYF
CDR3 DNA: TGCAGTGCTAGAGGATACGGGACTAGTGCTTCCCAAGAGACCCAGTACTTC
J gene: TRBJ2-5
clone size: many
V gene: TRBV20-1
D gene: TRBD2